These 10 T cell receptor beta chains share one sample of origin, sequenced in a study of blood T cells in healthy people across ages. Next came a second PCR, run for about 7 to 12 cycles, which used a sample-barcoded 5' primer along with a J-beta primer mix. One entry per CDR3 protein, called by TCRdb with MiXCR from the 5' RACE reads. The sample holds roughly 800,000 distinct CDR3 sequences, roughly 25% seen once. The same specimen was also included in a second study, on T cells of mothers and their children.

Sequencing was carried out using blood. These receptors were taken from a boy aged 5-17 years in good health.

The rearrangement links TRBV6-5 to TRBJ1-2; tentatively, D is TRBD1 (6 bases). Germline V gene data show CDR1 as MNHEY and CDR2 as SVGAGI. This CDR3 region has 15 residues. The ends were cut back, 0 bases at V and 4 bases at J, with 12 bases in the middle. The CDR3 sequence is CASSYSGGLSYGYTF. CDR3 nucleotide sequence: TGTGCCAGCAGTTACTCGGGGGGGCTGAGCTATGGCTACACCTTC.

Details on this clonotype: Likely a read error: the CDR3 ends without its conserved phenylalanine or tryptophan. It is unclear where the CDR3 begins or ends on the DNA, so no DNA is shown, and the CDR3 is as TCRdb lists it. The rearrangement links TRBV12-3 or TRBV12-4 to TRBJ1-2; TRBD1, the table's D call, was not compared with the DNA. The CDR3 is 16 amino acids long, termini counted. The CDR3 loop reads CASRSGTGWPMWANTS.

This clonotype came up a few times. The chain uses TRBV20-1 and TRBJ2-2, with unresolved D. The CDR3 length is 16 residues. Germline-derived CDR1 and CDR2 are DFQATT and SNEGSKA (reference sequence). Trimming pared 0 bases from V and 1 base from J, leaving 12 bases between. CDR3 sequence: CSARDPPAGNTGELFF. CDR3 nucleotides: TGCAGTGCTAGAGACCCCCCGGCAGGGAACACCGGGGAGCTGTTTTTT.

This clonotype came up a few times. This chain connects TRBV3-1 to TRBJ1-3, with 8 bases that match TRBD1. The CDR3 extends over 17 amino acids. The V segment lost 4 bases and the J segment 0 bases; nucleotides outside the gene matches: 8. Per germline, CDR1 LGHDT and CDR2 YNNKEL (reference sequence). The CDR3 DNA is TGTGCCAGCAGCCCGCGACAGGGGAGCAGCTCTGGAAACACCATATATTTT. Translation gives CASSPRQGSSSGNTIYF.

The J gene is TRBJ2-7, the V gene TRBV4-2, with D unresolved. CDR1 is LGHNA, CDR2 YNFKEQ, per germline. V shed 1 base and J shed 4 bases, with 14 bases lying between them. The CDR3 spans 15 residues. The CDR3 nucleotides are TGTGCCAGCAGCCAAGGGGCCGACGGACCTTACGAGCAGTACTTC. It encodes CASSQGADGPYEQYF.

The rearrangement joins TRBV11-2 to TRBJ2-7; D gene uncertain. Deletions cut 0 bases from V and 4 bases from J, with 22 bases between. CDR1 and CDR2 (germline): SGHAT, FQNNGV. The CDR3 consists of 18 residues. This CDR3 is CASSLDHLRRSVSYEQYF. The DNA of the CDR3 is TGTGCCAGCAGCTTAGATCATTTGAGGCGATCGGTATCGTACGAGCAGTACTTC.

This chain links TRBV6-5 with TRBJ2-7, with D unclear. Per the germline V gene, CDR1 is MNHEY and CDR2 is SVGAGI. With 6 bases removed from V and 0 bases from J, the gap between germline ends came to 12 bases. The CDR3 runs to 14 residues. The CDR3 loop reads CASSRVSHSYEQYF. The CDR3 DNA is TGTGCCAGCAGCCGGGTCTCACACTCCTACGAGCAGTACTTC.

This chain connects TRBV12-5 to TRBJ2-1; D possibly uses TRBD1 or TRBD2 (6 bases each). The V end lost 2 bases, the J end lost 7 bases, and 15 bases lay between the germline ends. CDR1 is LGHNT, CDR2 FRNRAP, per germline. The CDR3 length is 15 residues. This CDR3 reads CASGLLRGRWNEQFF. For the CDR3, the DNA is TGTGCTAGTGGTTTGTTACGGGGGCGATGGAATGAGCAGTTCTTC. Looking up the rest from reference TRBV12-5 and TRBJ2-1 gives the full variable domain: DARVTQTPRHKVTEMGQEVTMRCQPILGHNTVFWYRQTMMQGLELLAYFRNRAPLDDSGMPKDRFSAEMPDATLATLKIQPSEPRDSAVYFCASGLLRGRWNEQFFGPGTRLTVL.

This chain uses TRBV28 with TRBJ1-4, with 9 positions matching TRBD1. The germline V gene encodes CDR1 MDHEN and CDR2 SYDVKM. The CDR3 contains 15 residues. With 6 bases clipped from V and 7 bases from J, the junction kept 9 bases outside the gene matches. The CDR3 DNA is TGTGCCAGCAGCTCTACCGGGACAGGGAGTGAAAAACTGTTTTTT. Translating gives CASSSTGTGSEKLFF.

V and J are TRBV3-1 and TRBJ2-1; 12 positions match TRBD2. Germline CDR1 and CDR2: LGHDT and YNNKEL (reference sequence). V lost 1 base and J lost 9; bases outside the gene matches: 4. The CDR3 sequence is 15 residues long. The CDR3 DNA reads TGTGCCAGCAGCCAAGGGACTAGCGGGAAGACTGAGCAGTTCTTC. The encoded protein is CASSQGTSGKTEQFF.